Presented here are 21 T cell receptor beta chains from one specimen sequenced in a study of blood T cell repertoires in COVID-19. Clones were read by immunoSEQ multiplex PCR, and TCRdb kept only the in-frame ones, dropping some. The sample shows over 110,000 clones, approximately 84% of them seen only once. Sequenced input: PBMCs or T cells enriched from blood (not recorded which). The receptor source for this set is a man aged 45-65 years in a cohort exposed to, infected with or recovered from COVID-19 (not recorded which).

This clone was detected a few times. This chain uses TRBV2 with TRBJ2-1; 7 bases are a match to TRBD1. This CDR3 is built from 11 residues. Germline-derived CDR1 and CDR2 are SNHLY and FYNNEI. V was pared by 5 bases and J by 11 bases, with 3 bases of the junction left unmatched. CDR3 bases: TGTGCCAGCAGTCTGGGACAGCAGCAGTTCTTC. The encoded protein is CASSLGQQQFF.

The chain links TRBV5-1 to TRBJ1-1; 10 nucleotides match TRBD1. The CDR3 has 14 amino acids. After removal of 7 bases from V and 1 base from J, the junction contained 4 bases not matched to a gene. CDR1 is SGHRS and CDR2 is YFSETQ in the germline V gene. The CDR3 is CASETGGKNTEAFF. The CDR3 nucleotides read TGCGCCAGCGAGACAGGGGGCAAGAACACTGAAGCTTTCTTT. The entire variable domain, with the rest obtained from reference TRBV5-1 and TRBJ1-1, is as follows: KAGVTQTPRYLIKTRGQQVTLSCSPISGHRSVSWYQQTPGQGLQFLFEYFSETQRNKGNFPGRFSGRQFSNSRSEMNVSTLELGDSALYLCASETGGKNTEAFFGQGTRLTVV.

The CDR3 bases are TGTGCCAGCAGAGTACCGGGACAGTATAATTCACCCCTCCACTTT. This codes for CASRVPGQYNSPLHF. The rearrangement joins TRBV7-2 to TRBJ1-6, with 7 bases identical to TRBD1. Trimming cost V 6 bases and J 4 bases; bases outside gene matches: 6. Germline values: CDR1 SGHTA, CDR2 FQGNSA. The CDR3 extends over 15 amino acids.

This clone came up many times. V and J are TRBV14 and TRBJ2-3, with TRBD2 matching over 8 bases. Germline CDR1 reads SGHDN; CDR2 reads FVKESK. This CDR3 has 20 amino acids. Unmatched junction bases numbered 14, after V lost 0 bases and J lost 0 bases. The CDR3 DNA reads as TGTGCCAGCAGCCAAGAATGGAAGCGGGAGCGTGGGACTAGCACAGATACGCAGTATTTT. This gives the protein CASSQEWKRERGTSTDTQYF.

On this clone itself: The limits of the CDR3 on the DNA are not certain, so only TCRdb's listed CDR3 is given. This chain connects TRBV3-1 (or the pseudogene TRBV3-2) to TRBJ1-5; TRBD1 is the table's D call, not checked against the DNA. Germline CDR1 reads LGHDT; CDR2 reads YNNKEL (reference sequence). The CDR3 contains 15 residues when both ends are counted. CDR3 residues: CASSHSGQGAQPQHF.

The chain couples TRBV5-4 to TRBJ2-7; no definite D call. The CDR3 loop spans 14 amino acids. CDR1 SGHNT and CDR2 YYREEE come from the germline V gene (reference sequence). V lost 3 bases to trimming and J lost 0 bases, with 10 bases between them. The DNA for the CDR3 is TGTGCCAGCAGCTCAGAGGTCGGCTCCTACGAGCAGTACTTC. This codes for CASSSEVGSYEQYF.

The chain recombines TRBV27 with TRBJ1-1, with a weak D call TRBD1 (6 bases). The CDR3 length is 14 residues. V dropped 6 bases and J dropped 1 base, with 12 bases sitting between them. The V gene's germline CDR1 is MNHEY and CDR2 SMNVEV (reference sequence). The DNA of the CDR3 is TGTGCCAGCAGGACCGGGACACCGAACACTGAAGCTTTCTTT. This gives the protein CASRTGTPNTEAFF.

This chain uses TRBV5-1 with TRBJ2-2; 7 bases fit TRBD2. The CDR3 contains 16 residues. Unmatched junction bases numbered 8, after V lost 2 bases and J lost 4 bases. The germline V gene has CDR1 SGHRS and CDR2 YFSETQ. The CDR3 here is CASSLTLAVATGELFF. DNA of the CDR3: TGCGCCAGCAGCTTAACGCTAGCGGTGGCCACCGGGGAGCTGTTTTTT.

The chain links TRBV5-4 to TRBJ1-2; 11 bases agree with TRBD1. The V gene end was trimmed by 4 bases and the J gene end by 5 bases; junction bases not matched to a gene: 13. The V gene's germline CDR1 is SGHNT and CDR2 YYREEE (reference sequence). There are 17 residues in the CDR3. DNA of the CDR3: TGTGCCAGCAGCCTCGGACAGGGGGCTAGTCTCACGTATGGCTACACCTTC. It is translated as CASSLGQGASLTYGYTF.

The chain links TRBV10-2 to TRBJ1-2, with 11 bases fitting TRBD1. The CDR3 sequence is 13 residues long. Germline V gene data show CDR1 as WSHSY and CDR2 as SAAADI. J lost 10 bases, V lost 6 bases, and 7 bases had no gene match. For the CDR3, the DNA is TGCGCCAGCAGCTGGACAGGGGGCGTAGACTACACCTTC. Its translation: CASSWTGGVDYTF.

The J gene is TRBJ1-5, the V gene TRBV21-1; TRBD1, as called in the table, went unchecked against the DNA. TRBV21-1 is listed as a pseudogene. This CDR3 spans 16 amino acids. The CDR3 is CASITPTLREGLPQHF. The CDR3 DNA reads TGTGCCAGCATCACTCCGACGCTCAGGGAAGGGCTGCCCCAGCATTTT.

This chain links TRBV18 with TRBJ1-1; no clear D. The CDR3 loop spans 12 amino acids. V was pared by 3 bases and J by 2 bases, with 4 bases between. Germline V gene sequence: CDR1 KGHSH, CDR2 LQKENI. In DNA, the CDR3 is TGTGCCAGCTCACCCCCTAACACTGAAGCTTTCTTT. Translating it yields CASSPPNTEAFF.

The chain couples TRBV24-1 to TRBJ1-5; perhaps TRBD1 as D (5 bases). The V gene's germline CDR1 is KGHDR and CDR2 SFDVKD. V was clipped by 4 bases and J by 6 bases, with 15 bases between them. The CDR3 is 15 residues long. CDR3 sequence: CATSDSSQGRQPQHF. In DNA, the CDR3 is TGTGCCACCAGTGACTCGTCTCAGGGTCGTCAGCCCCAGCATTTT.

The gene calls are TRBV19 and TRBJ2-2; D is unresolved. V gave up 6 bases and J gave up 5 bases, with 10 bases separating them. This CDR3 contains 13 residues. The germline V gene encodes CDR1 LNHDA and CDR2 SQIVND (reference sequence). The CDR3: CASSLGATGELFF. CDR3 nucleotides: TGTGCCAGTAGCCTGGGCGCTACCGGGGAGCTGTTTTTT.

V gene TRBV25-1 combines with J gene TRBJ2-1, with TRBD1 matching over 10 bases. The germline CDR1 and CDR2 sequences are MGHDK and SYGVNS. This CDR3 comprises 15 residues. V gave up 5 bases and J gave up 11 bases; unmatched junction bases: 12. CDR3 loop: CASSPRDPGQGQQFF. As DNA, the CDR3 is TGTGCCAGCAGTCCCCGTGACCCGGGACAGGGGCAGCAGTTCTTC.

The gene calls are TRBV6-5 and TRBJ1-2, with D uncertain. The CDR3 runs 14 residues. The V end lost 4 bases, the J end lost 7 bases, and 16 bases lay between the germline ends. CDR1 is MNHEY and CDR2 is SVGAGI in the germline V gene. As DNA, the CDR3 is TGTGCCAGCAGTTTTCTTGCACCGGCGGGTGGCTACACCTTC. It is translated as CASSFLAPAGGYTF.

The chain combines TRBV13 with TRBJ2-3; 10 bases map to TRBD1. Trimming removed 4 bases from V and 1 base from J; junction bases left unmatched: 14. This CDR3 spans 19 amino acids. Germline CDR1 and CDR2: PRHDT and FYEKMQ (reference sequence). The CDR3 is CASSSSDRGRGRGTDTQYF. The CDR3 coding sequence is TGTGCCAGCAGCTCCTCAGACAGGGGGCGCGGGCGGGGCACAGATACGCAGTATTTT. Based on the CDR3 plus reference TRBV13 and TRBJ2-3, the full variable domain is AAGVIQSPRHLIKEKRETATLKCYPIPRHDTVYWYQQGPGQDPQFLISFYEKMQSDKGSIPDRFSAQQFSDYHSELNMSSLELGDSALYFCASSSSDRGRGRGTDTQYFGPGTRLTVL.

The CDR3 DNA reads as TGTGCCAGCAACGAGGGGGGCACAGATACGCAGTATTTT. It yields the protein CASNEGGTDTQYF. This chain uses TRBV16 with TRBJ2-3; D may be TRBD1 (6 bases). The germline CDR1 and CDR2 sequences are KGHSY and FQNENV. The CDR3 has 13 residues. Trimming removed 7 bases from V and 1 base from J, with 9 bases in between.

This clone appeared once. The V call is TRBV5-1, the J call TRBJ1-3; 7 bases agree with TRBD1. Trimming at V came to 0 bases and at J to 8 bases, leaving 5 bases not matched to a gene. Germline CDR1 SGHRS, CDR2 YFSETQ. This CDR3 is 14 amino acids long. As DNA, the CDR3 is TGCGCCAGCAGCTTGGGACAGGGTTTAGACACCATATATTTT. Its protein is CASSLGQGLDTIYF. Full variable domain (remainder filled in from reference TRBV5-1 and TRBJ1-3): KAGVTQTPRYLIKTRGQQVTLSCSPISGHRSVSWYQQTPGQGLQFLFEYFSETQRNKGNFPGRFSGRQFSNSRSEMNVSTLELGDSALYLCASSLGQGLDTIYFGEGSWLTVV.

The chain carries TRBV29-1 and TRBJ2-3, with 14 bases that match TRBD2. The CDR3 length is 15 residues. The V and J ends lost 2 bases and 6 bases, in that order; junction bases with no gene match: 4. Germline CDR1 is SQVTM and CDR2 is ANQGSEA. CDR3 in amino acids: CSVELTSGRADTQYF. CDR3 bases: TGCAGCGTTGAACTGACTAGCGGGAGGGCTGATACGCAGTATTTT.

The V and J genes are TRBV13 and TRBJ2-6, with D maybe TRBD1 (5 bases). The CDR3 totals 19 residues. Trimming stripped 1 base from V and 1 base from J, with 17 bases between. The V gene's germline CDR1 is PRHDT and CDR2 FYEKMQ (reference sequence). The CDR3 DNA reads TGTGCCAGCAGCTTAGTGGCAGGGCGGTCAAGGTCTGGGGCCAACGTCCTGACTTTC. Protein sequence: CASSLVAGRSRSGANVLTF.